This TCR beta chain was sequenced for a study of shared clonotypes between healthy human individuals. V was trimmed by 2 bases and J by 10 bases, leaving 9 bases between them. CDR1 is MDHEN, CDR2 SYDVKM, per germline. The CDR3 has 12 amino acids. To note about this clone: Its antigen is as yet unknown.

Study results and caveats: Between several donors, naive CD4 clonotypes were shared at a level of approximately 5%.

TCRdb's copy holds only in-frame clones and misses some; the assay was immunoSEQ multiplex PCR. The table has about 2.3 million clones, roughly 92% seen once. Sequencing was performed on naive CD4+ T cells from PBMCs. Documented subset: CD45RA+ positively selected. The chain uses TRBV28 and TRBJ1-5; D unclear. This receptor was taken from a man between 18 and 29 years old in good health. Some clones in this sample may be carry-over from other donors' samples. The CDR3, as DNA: TGTGCCAGCAGTTTAATTCTCCCACCCCAGCATTTT. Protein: CASSLILPPQHF. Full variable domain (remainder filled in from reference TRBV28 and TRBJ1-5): DVKVTQSSRYLVKRTGEKVFLECVQDMDHENMFWYRQDPGLGLRLIYFSYDVKMKEKGDIPEGYSVSREKKERFSLILESASTNQTSMYLCASSLILPPQHFGDGTRLSIL.